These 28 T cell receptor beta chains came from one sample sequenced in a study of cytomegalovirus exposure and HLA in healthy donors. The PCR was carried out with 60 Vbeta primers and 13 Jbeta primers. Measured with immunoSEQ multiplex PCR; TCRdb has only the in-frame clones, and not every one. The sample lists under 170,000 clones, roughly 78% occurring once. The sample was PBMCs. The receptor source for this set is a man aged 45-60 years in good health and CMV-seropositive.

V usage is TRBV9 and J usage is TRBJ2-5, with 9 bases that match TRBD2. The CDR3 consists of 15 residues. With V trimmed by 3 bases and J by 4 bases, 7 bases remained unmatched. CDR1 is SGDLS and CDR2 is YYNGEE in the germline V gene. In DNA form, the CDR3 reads TGTGCCAGCAGCGAAGGCGGGAGGGGGGGAGAGACCCAGTACTTC. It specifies CASSEGGRGGETQYF.

CDR3 amino acids: CASSQQGGSYEQYF. The CDR3 bases are TGCGCCAGCAGCCAGCAAGGGGGATCCTACGAGCAGTACTTC. The chain links TRBV5-1 to TRBJ2-7; tentative D call: TRBD1 (6 bases). V lost 4 bases and J lost 1, with 12 bases in between. This CDR3 spans 14 amino acids. Per germline, CDR1 SGHRS and CDR2 YFSETQ. The variable domain in full, completed from reference TRBV5-1 and TRBJ2-7, reads KAGVTQTPRYLIKTRGQQVTLSCSPISGHRSVSWYQQTPGQGLQFLFEYFSETQRNKGNFPGRFSGRQFSNSRSEMNVSTLELGDSALYLCASSQQGGSYEQYFGPGTRLTVT.

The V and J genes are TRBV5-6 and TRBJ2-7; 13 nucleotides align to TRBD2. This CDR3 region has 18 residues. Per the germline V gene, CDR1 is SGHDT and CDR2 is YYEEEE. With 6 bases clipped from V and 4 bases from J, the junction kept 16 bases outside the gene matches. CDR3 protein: CASTQTRRTSGRGYEQYF. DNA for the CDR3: TGTGCCAGCACCCAAACTCGGAGGACTAGCGGGAGAGGGTACGAGCAGTACTTC.

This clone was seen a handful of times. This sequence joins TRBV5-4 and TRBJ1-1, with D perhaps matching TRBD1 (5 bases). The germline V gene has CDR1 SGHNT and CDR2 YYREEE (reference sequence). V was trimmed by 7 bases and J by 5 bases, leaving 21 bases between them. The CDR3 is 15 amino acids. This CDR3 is CASAKPTGALTEAFF. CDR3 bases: TGTGCCAGCGCGAAACCAACAGGTGCATTAACTGAAGCTTTCTTT.

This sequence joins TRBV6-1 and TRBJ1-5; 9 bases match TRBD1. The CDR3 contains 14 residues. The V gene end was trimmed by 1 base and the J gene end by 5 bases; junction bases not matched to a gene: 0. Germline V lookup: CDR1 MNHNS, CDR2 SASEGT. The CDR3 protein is CASSEGQGDQPQHF. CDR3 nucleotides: TGTGCCAGCAGTGAAGGACAGGGGGATCAGCCCCAGCATTTT.

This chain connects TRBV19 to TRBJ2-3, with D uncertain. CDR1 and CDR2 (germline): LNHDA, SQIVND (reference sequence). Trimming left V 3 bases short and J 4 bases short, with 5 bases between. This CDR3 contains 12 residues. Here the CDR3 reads CASSIYSDTQYF. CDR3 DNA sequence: TGTGCCAGTAGTATTTATTCAGATACGCAGTATTTT.

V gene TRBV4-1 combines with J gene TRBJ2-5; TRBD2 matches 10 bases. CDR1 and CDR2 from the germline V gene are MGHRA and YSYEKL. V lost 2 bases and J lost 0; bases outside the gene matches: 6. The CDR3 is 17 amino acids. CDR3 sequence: CASSQRLAGEHQETQYF. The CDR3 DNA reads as TGCGCCAGCAGCCAACGACTAGCGGGCGAACACCAAGAGACCCAGTACTTC.

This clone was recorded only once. The DNA for the CDR3 is TGTGCCAGCAGATTTACTAGCGGGAGGTCCCAAGAGACCCAGTACTTC. As protein: CASRFTSGRSQETQYF. The chain joins TRBV5-4 to TRBJ2-5; 12 bases fit TRBD2. V shed 5 bases, J shed 1 base, and the junction held 6 bases outside the gene matches. This CDR3 has 16 residues. The V gene's germline CDR1 is SGHNT and CDR2 YYREEE (reference sequence).

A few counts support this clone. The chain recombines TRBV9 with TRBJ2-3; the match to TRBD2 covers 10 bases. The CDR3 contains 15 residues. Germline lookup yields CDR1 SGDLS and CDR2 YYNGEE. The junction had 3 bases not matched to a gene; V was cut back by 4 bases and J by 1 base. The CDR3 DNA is TGTGCCAGCAGCCCCGGGACTAGCGGCACAGATACGCAGTATTTT. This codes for CASSPGTSGTDTQYF.

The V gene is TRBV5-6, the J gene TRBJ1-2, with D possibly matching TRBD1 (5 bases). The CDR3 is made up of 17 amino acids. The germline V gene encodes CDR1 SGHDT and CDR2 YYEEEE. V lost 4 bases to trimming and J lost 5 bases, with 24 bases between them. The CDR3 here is CASSPGGGTYFSYGYTF. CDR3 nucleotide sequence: TGTGCCAGCAGCCCAGGCGGCGGGACGTATTTTTCGTATGGCTACACCTTC.

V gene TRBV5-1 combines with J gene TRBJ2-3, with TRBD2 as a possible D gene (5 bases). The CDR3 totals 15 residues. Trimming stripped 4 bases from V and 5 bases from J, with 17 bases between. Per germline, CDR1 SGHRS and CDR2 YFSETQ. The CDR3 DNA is TGCGCCAGCAGCCGGGGAACAGATGGGGAAGATACGCAGTATTTT. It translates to CASSRGTDGEDTQYF.

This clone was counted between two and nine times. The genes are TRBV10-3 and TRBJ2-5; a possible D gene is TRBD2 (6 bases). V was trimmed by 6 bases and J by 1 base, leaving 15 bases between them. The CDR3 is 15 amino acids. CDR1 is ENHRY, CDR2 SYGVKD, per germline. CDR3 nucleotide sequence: TGTGCCATCAGGGGGGGACTGCCATCCCAAGAGACCCAGTACTTC. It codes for CAIRGGLPSQETQYF.

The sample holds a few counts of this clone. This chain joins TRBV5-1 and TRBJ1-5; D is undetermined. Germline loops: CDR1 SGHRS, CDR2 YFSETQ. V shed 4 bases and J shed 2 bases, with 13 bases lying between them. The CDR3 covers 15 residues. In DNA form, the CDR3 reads TGCGCCAGCAGCGCGGGGAATCCGGGCAATCAGCCCCAGCATTTT. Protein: CASSAGNPGNQPQHF.

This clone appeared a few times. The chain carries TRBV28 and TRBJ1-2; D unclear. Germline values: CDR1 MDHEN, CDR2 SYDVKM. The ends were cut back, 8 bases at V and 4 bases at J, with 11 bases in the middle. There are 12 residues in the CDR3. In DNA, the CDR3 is TGTGCCAGCTCAGGCGTACCCTATGGCTACACCTTC. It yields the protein CASSGVPYGYTF.

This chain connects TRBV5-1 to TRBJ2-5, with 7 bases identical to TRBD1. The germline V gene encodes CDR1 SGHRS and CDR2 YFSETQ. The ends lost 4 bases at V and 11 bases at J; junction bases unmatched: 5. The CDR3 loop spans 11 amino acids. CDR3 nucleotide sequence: TGCGCCAGCAGCGCTACAGGGGAGCAGTACTTC. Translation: CASSATGEQYF.

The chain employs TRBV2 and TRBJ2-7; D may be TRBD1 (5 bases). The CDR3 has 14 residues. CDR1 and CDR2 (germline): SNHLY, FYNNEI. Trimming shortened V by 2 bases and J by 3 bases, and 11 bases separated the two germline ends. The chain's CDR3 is CASSEQGIDYEQYF. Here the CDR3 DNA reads TGTGCCAGCAGTGAACAGGGTATTGACTACGAGCAGTACTTC.

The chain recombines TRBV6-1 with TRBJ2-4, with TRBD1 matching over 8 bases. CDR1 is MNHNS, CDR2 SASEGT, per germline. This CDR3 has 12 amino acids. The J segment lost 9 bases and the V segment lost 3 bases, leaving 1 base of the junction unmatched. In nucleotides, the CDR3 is TGTGCCAGCAGTGACGACAGGGGCATTCAGTACTTC. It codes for CASSDDRGIQYF.

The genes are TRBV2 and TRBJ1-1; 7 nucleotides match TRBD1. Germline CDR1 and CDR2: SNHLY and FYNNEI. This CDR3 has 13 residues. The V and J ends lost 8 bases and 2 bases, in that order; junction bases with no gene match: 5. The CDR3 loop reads CASGGQTNTEAFF. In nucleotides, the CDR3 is TGTGCCAGCGGGGGACAGACCAACACTGAAGCTTTCTTT.

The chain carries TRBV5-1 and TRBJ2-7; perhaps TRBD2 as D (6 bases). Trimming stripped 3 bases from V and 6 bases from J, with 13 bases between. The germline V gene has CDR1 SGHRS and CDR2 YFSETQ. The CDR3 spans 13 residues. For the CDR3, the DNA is TGCGCCAGCAGCTGGGGAGAGGGAGGCGAGCAGTACTTC. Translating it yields CASSWGEGGEQYF.

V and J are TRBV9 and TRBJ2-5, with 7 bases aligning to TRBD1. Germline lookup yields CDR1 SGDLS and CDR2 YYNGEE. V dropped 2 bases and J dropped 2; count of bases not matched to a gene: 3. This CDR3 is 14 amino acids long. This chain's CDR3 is CASSVGTAQETQYF. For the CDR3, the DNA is TGTGCCAGCAGCGTCGGGACAGCGCAAGAGACCCAGTACTTC.

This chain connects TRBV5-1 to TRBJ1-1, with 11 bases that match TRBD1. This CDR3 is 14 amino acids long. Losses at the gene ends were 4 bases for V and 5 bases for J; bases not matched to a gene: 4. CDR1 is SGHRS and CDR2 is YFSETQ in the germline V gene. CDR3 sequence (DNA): TGCGCCAGCAGCACGGGACAGGGGGGAACTGAAGCTTTCTTT. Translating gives CASSTGQGGTEAFF.

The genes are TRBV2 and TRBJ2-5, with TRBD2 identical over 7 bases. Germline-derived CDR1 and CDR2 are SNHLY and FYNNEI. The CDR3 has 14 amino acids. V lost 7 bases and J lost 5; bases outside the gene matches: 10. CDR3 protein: CASTAGANRETQYF. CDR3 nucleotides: TGTGCCAGCACGGCGGGAGCGAATCGGGAGACCCAGTACTTC.

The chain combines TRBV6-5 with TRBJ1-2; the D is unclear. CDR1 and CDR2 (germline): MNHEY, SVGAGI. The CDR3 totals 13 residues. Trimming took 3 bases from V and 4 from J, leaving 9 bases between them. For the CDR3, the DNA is TGTGCCAGCAGTTATTTCGGGAGCTATGGCTACACCTTC. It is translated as CASSYFGSYGYTF.

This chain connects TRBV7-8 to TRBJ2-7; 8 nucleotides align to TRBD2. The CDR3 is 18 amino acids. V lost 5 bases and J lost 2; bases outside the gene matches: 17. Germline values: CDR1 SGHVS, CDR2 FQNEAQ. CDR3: CASSLPYFLAGSTYEQYF. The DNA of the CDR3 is TGTGCCAGCAGCCTACCCTATTTCCTAGCGGGTTCCACCTACGAGCAGTACTTC.

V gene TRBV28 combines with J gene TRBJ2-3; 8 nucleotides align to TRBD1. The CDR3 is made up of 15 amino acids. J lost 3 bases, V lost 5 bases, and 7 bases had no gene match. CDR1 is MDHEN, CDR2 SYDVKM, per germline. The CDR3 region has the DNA TGTGCCAGCAGTCTCAGGGGGCCAAGGACAGATACGCAGTATTTT. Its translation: CASSLRGPRTDTQYF.

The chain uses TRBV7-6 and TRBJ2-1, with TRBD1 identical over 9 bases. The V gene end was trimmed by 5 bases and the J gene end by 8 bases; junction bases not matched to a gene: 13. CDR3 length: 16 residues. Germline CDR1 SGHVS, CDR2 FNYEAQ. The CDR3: CASSGRRQGVSDEQFF. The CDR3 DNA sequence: TGTGCCAGCAGCGGAAGAAGACAGGGGGTAAGCGATGAGCAGTTCTTC. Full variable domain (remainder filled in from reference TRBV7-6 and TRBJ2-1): GAGVSQSPRYKVTKRGQDVALRCDPISGHVSLYWYRQALGQGPEFLTYFNYEAQQDKSGLPNDRFSAERPEGSISTLTIQRTEQRDSAMYRCASSGRRQGVSDEQFFGPGTRLTVL.

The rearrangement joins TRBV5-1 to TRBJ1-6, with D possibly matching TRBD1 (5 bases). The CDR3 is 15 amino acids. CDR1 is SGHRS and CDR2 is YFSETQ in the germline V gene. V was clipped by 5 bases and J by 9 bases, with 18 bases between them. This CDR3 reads CASRPVAGGRSPLHF. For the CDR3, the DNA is TGCGCCAGCAGGCCTGTAGCGGGGGGACGTTCACCCCTCCACTTT.

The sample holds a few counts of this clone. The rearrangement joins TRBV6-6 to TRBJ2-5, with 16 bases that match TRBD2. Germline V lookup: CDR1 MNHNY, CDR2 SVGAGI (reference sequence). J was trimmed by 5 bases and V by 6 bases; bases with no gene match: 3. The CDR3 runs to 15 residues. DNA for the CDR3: TGTGCCAGCAGACCGGGACTAGCGGGAGGGGAGACCCAGTACTTC. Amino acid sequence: CASRPGLAGGETQYF.